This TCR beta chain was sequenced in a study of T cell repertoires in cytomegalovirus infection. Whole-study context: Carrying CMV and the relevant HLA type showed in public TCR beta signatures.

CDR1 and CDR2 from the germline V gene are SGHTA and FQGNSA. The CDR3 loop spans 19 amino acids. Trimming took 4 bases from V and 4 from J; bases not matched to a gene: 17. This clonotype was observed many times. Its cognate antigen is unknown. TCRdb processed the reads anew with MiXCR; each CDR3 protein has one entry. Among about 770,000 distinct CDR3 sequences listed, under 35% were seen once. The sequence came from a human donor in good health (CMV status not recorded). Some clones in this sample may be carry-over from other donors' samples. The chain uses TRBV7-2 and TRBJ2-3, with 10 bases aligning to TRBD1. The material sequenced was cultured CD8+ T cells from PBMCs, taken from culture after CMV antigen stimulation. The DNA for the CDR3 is TGTGCCAGCAGCTCGCGGGGGGACAGGGGATACTTAGAGGCAGATACGCAGTATTTT. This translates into CASSSRGDRGYLEADTQYF.